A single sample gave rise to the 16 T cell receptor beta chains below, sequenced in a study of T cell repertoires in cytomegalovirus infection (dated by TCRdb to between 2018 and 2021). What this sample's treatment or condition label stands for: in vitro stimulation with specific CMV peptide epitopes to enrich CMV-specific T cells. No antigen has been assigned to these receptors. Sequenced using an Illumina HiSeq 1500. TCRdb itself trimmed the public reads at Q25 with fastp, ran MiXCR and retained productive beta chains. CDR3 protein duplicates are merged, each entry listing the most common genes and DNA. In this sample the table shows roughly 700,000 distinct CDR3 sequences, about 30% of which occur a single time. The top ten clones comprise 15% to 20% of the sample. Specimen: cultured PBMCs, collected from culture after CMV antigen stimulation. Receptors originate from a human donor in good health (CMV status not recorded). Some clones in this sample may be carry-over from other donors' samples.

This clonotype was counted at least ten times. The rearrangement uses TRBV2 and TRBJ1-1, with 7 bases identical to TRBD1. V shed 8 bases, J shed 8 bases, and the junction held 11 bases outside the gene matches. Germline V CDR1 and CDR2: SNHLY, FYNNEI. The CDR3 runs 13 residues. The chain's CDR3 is CASYPQGLSEAFF. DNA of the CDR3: TGTGCCAGCTACCCACAGGGGCTCTCCGAAGCTTTCTTT.

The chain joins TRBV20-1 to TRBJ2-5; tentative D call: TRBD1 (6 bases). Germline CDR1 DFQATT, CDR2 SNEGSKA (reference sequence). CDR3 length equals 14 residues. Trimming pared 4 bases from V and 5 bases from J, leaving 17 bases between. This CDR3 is CSATVQGLTETQYF. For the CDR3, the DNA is TGCAGTGCTACAGTACAGGGCTTGACGGAGACCCAGTACTTC.

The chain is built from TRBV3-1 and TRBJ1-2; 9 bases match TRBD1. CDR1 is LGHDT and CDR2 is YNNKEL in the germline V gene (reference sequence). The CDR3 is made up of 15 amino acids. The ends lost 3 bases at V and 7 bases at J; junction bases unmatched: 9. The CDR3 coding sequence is TGTGCCAGCAGCCACCCGGGGGGACAGGGATCTGGCTACACCTTC. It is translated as CASSHPGGQGSGYTF.

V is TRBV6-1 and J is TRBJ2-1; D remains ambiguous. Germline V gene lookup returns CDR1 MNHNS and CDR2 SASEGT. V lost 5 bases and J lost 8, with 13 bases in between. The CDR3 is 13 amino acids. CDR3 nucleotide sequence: TGTGCCAGCAGTTTGGATCGCCGCTATGAGCAGTTCTTC. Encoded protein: CASSLDRRYEQFF.

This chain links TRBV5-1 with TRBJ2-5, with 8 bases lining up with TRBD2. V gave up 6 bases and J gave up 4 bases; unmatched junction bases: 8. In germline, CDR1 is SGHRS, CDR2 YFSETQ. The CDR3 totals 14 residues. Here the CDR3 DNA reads TGCGCCAGCACCCGCGCCGGGACTAGAGAGACCCAGTACTTC. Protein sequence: CASTRAGTRETQYF.

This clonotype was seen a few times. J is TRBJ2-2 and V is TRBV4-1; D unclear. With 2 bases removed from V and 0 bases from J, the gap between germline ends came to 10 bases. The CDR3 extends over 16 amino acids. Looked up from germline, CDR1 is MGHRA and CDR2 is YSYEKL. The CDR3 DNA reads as TGCGCCAGCAGCCAAACCGAGTCCTCGAACACCGGGGAGCTGTTTTTT. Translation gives CASSQTESSNTGELFF.

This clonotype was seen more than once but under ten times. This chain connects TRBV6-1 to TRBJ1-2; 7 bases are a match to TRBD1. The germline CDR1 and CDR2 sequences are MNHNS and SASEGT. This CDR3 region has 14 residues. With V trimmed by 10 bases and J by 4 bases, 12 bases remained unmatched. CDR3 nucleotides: TGTGCCACCTCCCAGGGGGGGCTCCCCTATGGCTACACCTTC. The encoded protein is CATSQGGLPYGYTF.

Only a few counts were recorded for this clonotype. The CDR3 is CASSPSDRGLVETQYF. CDR3 in DNA: TGTGCCAGCAGCCCGAGTGACAGGGGGCTGGTAGAGACCCAGTACTTC. This chain links TRBV12-3 or TRBV12-4 with TRBJ2-5; 10 nucleotides agree with TRBD1. V lost 6 bases to trimming and J lost 4 bases; unmatched junction nucleotides: 11. CDR3 length: 16 amino acids.

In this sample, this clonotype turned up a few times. CDR3 loop: CASSYGTGWENEKLFF. Here the CDR3 DNA reads TGTGCCAGCAGCTATGGGACAGGGTGGGAGAATGAAAAACTGTTTTTT. The genes are TRBV12-3 or TRBV12-4 and TRBJ1-4; 9 bases align to TRBD1. CDR3 length equals 16 residues. J was trimmed by 5 bases and V by 6 bases; bases with no gene match: 10.

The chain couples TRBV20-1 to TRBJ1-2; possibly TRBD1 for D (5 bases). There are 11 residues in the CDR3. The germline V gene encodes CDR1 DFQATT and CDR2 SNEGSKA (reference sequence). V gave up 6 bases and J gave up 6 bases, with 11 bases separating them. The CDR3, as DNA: TGCAGTGCCCAGGGCGTGGATGGCTACACCTTC. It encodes CSAQGVDGYTF.

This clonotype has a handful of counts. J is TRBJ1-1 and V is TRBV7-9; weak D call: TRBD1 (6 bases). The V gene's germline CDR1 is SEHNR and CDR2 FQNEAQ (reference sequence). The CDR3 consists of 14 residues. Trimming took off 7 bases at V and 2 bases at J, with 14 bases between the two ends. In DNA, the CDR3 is TGTGCCAGCAAAACGATTGGGGGCAACACTGAAGCTTTCTTT. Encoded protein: CASKTIGGNTEAFF.

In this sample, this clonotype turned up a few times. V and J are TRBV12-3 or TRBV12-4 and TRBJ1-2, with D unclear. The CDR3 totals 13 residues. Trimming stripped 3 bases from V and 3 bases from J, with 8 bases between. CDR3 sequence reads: CASSLHGYYGYTF. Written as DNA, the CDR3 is TGTGCCAGCAGTTTGCATGGATACTATGGCTACACCTTC.

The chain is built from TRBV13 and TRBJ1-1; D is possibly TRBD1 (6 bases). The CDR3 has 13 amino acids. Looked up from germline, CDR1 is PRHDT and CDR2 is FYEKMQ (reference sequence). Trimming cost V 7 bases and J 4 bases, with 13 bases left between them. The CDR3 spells CASIDQGSTEAFF. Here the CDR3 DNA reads TGTGCCAGCATCGACCAGGGGTCCACTGAAGCTTTCTTT.

The CDR3: CASRAAGGGNQPQHF. DNA of the CDR3: TGTGCCAGCAGGGCGGCAGGGGGCGGAAATCAGCCCCAGCATTTT. The chain is built from TRBV6-6 and TRBJ1-5; 8 bases line up with TRBD1. The CDR3 contains 15 residues. V shed 6 bases and J 4 bases; nucleotides not matched to a gene: 8. Germline CDR1 MNHNY, CDR2 SVGAGI (reference sequence).

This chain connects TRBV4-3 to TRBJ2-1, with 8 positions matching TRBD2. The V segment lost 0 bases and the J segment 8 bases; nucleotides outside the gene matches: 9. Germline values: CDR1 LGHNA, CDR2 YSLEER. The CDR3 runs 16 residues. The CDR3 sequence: CASSQDRAGVLYEQFF. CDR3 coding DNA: TGCGCCAGCAGCCAAGATCGAGCGGGAGTTTTGTATGAGCAGTTCTTC.

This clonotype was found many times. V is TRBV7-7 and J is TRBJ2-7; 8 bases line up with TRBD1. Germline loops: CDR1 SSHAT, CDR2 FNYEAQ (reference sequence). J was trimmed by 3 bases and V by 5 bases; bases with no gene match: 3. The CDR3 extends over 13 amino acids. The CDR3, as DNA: TGTGCCAGCAGCATAGACAGGGGCTACGAGCAGTACTTC. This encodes CASSIDRGYEQYF.